The rows below give T cell receptor beta chains drawn from one sample of a study of human T cells and chemical hapten exposure. MiXCR, run by TCRdb on the RACE reads, gives a single entry per CDR3 protein. The repertoire consists of over 300,000 distinct CDR3 sequences, with roughly 5% occurring once and the leading ten covering about 2.5%. The sample in question was whole blood, obtained in connection with sensitization to the hapten diphenylcyclopropenone (DPC). All receptors come from a woman aged 45-65 years with alopecia areata. Some clones in this sample may be carry-over from other donors' samples. Each CDR3 is given with its conserved first and last residue. A D gene is named only where the DNA matches it firmly. Clone size appears in some rows only: once, few, many, or a class for an expanded clone.

>-|TRBV29-1|few|TRBJ2-2
CSVEHGSGELFF
TGCAGCGTTGAACACGGAAGCGGGGAGCTGTTTTTT
>-|TRBV2|many|TRBJ2-4
CASSPTGQGSIQYF
TGTGCCAGCAGCCCCACAGGTCAGGGGTCCATTCAGTACTTC
>TRBD2|TRBV4-3|few|TRBJ2-7
CASSQEELAPYEQYF
TGCGCCAGCAGCCAAGAAGAACTAGCGCCCTACGAGCAGTACTTC
>TRBD1|TRBV4-1|many|TRBJ2-3
CASSQVDREDTQYF
TGCGCCAGCAGCCAAGTCGACAGGGAAGATACGCAGTATTTT
>-|TRBV9|many|TRBJ2-3
CASSVASGSSTDTQYF
TGTGCCAGCAGCGTAGCTTCGGGGTCTAGCACAGATACGCAGTATTTT
>-|TRBV6-2/TRBV6-3|many|TRBJ1-1
CASSYQGEAVEAFF
TGTGCCAGCAGTTACCAAGGGGAAGCTGTTGAAGCTTTCTTT
>-|TRBV5-8|many|TRBJ2-1
CASSFDLYNEQFF
TGTGCCAGCAGCTTCGATCTCTACAATGAGCAGTTCTTC
>-|TRBV28|-|TRBJ2-7
CASSPSSAVTGLRPYEQYF
TGTGCCAGCAGTCCCTCCTCCGCTGTTACCGGGCTCAGGCCCTACGAGCAGTACTTC
>TRBD2|TRBV13|-|TRBJ2-1
CASSSAAGGLYNEQFF
TGTGCCAGCAGCTCCGCGGCGGGGGGACTCTACAATGAGCAGTTCTTC
>-|TRBV9|many|TRBJ1-1
CASSESLSGDTEAFF
TGTGCCAGCAGCGAGTCCCTCAGCGGAGACACTGAAGCTTTCTTT
>TRBD1|TRBV12-3/TRBV12-4|-|TRBJ1-1
CASRLGQGPTNTEAFF
TGTGCCAGCAGACTCGGACAGGGGCCAACGAACACTGAAGCTTTCTTT
>TRBD1|TRBV9|few|TRBJ2-2
CASSVSRGFLTGELFF
TGTGCCAGCAGCGTGTCCAGGGGGTTTCTCACCGGGGAGCTGTTTTTT
>-|TRBV6-2/TRBV6-3|few|TRBJ2-1
CASSVAAKINNEQFF
TGTGCCAGCTCGGTCGCGGCCAAAATCAACAATGAGCAGTTCTTC
>-|TRBV20-1|few|TRBJ2-7
CSAGRPPTSYEQYF
TGCAGTGCTGGGCGGCCGCCAACCTCCTACGAGCAGTACTTC
>TRBD2|TRBV3-1|many|TRBJ2-2
CASRHTGTSGGVSTGELFF
TGTGCCAGCAGGCACACCGGGACTAGCGGGGGGGTGAGCACCGGGGAGCTGTTTTTT